This T cell receptor (beta chain) is drawn from a study of cytomegalovirus exposure and HLA in healthy donors. Whole-study results and caveats: The authors enumerated around 150 TCR beta chains as linked to cytomegalovirus.

Profiled with immunoSEQ multiplex PCR; TCRdb holds only in-frame clones, not every one. The sample has around 350,000 clones; roughly 89% are singletons. The CDR3 contains 15 residues. CDR1 is MNHEY and CDR2 is SVGAGI in the germline V gene. V lost 4 bases, J lost 6 bases, and 9 bases stayed unmatched. On this clone itself: The antigen remains undetermined.

V gene TRBV6-5 combines with J gene TRBJ2-7; TRBD1 matches at 10 bases. Material for sequencing was PBMCs. The TCR was taken from a woman younger than 35 in good health and CMV-seronegative. The CDR3 protein is CASSSQGTGVAEQYF. CDR3 coding DNA: TGTGCCAGCAGTTCCCAAGGGACAGGGGTTGCCGAGCAGTACTTC.